The clone carrying this T cell receptor beta chain was found a few times. Its antigen remains unknown. This record belongs to a study of T cell repertoires in cytomegalovirus infection. On the study more broadly: Well-studied HLA-B-restricted epitopes and recently identified HLA-C-restricted epitopes of CMV were both used in the study. It was the public TCR beta signatures that indicated both CMV infection and matching HLA type. Findings and caveats of the study: CMV-specific HLA-C-restricted TCR beta clonotypes dominated the ex vivo response.

TCRdb reprocessed the reads via MiXCR and lists one record per CDR3 protein. The data contain fewer than 950,000 distinct CDR3 sequences, over 25% of them singletons. The TCR sequence derives from a human donor in good health (CMV status not recorded). Some clones in this sample may be carry-over from other donors' samples. The sample here was cultured CD8+ T cells from PBMCs, taken from culture after CMV antigen stimulation.

CDR3 amino acids: CAISDLPRTPREGLGEQYV. CDR3 in DNA: TGTGCCATCAGTGATTTACCCAGGACGCCCCGGGAGGGTCTCGGAGAGCAGTACGTC. The chain combines TRBV10-3 with TRBJ2-7, with TRBD2 identical over 8 bases. From germline, CDR1 is ENHRY and CDR2 SYGVKD. Trimming cost V 3 bases and J 7 bases; bases outside gene matches: 23. The length of the CDR3 is 19 residues.